This T cell receptor beta chain emerged from a study of T cell responses to AZD1222 COVID-19 vaccine. Second-dose recipients at about 4 or about 12 weeks were treated as one pooled group. With 1 base removed from V and 10 bases from J, the gap between germline ends came to 5 bases. The CDR3 has 11 amino acids. CDR1 MDHEN and CDR2 SYDVKM come from the germline V gene. This clone was detected only a few times. Its antigen is not known. Clones were read by immunoSEQ multiplex PCR, and TCRdb kept only the in-frame ones, dropping some. The profile covers 70,000 to 75,000 clones, with about 78% appearing a single time and about 51% taken by the ten largest. Regarding the study as a whole: When two AZD1222 doses had been given, Spike-specific TCR breadth and depth rose. Females outnumbered males among donors, who were mostly white British; clonal diversity was possibly underestimated.

The gene calls are TRBV28 and TRBJ2-1, with D uncertain. The material was peripheral blood, obtained 28 days after the second AZD1222 dose. The TCR was taken from an adult who received the AZD1222 COVID-19 vaccine. The CDR3 DNA reads TGTGCCAGCAGTTTATCTGGCGAGCAGTTCTTC. This codes for CASSLSGEQFF.